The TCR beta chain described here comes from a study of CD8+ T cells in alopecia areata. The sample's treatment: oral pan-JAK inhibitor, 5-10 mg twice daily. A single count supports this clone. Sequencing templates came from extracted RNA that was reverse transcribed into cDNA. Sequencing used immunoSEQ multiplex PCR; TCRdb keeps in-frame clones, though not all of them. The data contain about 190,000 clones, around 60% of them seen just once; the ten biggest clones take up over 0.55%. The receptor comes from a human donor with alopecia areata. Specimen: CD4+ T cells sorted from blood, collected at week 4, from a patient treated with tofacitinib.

In DNA form, the CDR3 reads TGTGCCAGCAGTGGTCCGGGAGCAGATGAGCAGTTCTTC. Amino acids: CASSGPGADEQFF. The V gene is TRBV2, the J gene TRBJ2-1, with D perhaps matching TRBD2 (6 bases). Trimming cost V 4 bases and J 8 bases, with 12 bases left between them. The germline V gene encodes CDR1 SNHLY and CDR2 FYNNEI. The CDR3 loop spans 13 amino acids.